This TCR beta chain was sequenced for a study of blood T cell repertoires in COVID-19. Original handling: Amplification from reference gene primers served as the basis for estimated nucleated cell counts. The protocol was immunoSEQ multiplex PCR, while the TCRdb copy is restricted to in-frame clones and leaves out a portion. The V and J calls and clone size are taken from that table; D and trimming were inferred from the DNA. The sample lists 300,000 to 350,000 clones, about 85% occurring once. The TCR was taken from a man aged 18 to 35 with active or convalescent COVID-19. The sample consisted of peripheral blood.

The CDR3 coding sequence is TGTGCCAGCAAAGACAGGGACTACAATGAGCAGTTCTTC. This codes for CASKDRDYNEQFF. The chain combines TRBV2 with TRBJ2-1, with TRBD1 identical over 7 bases. Germline assignment: CDR1 SNHLY and CDR2 FYNNEI. V was pared by 7 bases and J by 3 bases, with 3 bases of the junction left unmatched. CDR3 size: 13 residues. Filled out from reference TRBV2 and TRBJ2-1, the complete variable domain reads EPEVTQTPSHQVTQMGQEVILRCVPISNHLYFYWYRQILGQKVEFLVSFYNNEISEKSEIFDDQFSVERPDGSNFTLKIRSTKLEDSAMYFCASKDRDYNEQFFGPGTRLTVL.